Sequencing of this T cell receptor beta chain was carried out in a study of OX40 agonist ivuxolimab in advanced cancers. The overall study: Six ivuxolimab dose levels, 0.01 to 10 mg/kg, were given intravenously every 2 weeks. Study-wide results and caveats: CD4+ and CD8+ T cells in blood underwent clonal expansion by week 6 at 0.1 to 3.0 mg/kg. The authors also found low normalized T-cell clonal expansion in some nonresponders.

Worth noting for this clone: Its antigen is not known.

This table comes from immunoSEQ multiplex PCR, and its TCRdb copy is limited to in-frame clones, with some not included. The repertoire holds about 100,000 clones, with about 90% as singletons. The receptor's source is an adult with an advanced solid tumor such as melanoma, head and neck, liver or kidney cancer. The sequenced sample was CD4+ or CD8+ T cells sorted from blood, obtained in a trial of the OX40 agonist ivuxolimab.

CDR3 nucleotide sequence: TGTGCCAGCAGCGTAGAAACAGGGGCCTATGGCTACACCTTC. Residues: CASSVETGAYGYTF. The chain employs TRBV9 and TRBJ1-2, with 7 bases that match TRBD1. The CDR3 contains 14 residues. Germline V gene lookup returns CDR1 SGDLS and CDR2 YYNGEE. The J segment lost 4 bases and the V segment lost 0 bases, leaving 3 bases of the junction unmatched.